The rows below give T cell receptor beta chains drawn from one sample of a study of blood T cell repertoires in COVID-19. Some clones are missing from TCRdb's copy, which holds only in-frame ones; the method was immunoSEQ multiplex PCR. The table has more than 150,000 clones, under 85% seen once. Sample: peripheral blood. Receptors originate from a woman aged 40 to 50 with acute or convalescent COVID-19. The conserved cysteine and the conserved F or W are not part of the CDR3 here.

j_call: TRBJ1-1; v_call: TRBV12-3/TRBV12-4; cdr3_length: 11; cdr3_aa: ASSRQGGTEAF
j_call: TRBJ2-1; v_call: TRBV24-1; cdr3_length: 14; cdr3_aa: ATSGDTYTSYNEQF
j_call: TRBJ2-5; v_call: TRBV11-3; cdr3_length: 15; cdr3_aa: ASSLDRGLEIQETQY
j_call: TRBJ2-5; v_call: TRBV9; cdr3_length: 13; cdr3_aa: ASSVASGGAETQY
j_call: TRBJ2-3; v_call: TRBV4-2; cdr3_length: 14; cdr3_aa: ASSPQGSGSPDTQY
j_call: TRBJ1-1; v_call: TRBV19; cdr3_length: 16; cdr3_aa: ASRMTNSGTVQNTEAF
j_call: TRBJ2-5; v_call: TRBV5-1; cdr3_length: 12; cdr3_aa: ASSLSGRGETQY
j_call: TRBJ1-5; v_call: TRBV2; cdr3_length: 11; cdr3_aa: ASSGVVGQPQH
j_call: TRBJ1-1; v_call: TRBV11-3; cdr3_length: 12; cdr3_aa: ASSLEGGDTEAF
j_call: TRBJ2-5; v_call: TRBV4-1; cdr3_length: 14; cdr3_aa: ASSQPERSAQETQY
j_call: TRBJ1-5; v_call: TRBV6-5; cdr3_length: 10; cdr3_aa: ATQGGNQPQH
j_call: TRBJ1-1; v_call: TRBV4-1; cdr3_length: 12; cdr3_aa: ASSPTGGNTEAF
j_call: TRBJ2-2; v_call: TRBV24-1; cdr3_length: 11; cdr3_aa: ATSREATGELF
j_call: TRBJ1-2; v_call: TRBV5-3; cdr3_length: 13; cdr3_aa: ARRCRQGPGYGYT
j_call: TRBJ1-6; v_call: TRBV6-4; cdr3_length: 13; cdr3_aa: ASSDSSLSNSPLH
j_call: TRBJ2-3; v_call: TRBV11-2; cdr3_length: 12; cdr3_aa: ASSLGGQGDTQY
j_call: TRBJ1-4; v_call: TRBV2; cdr3_length: 14; cdr3_aa: ASRDPGQGVRGKLF
j_call: TRBJ1-3; v_call: TRBV30; cdr3_length: 9; cdr3_aa: AWPSGNTIY
j_call: TRBJ2-7; v_call: TRBV24-1; cdr3_length: 11; cdr3_aa: ATSDGDTHEQY
j_call: TRBJ1-6; v_call: TRBV12-3/TRBV12-4; cdr3_length: 11; cdr3_aa: ASSLRTDSPLH
j_call: TRBJ2-2; v_call: TRBV28; cdr3_length: 12; cdr3_aa: ASTLGGRAGELF
j_call: TRBJ2-7; v_call: TRBV29-1; cdr3_length: 10; cdr3_aa: SVAAGTYEQY
j_call: TRBJ2-5; v_call: TRBV6-5; cdr3_length: 12; cdr3_aa: ASNELAGVETQY
j_call: TRBJ1-1; v_call: TRBV2; cdr3_length: 11; cdr3_aa: ASIDDRNTEAF
j_call: TRBJ1-1; v_call: TRBV19; cdr3_length: 12; cdr3_aa: ASSLMTGNTEAF
j_call: TRBJ2-2; v_call: TRBV5-1; cdr3_length: 13; cdr3_aa: ASSGVTGNTGELF
j_call: TRBJ1-2; v_call: TRBV28; cdr3_length: 12; cdr3_aa: ASSSRGVNYGYT
j_call: TRBJ2-5; v_call: TRBV12-5; cdr3_length: 18; cdr3_aa: ASGLINPQPTGSSIETQY
j_call: TRBJ2-2; v_call: TRBV27; cdr3_length: 12; cdr3_aa: ASSSLGGSGELF